This T cell receptor (beta chain) was found in a study of blood T cell repertoires in COVID-19. Original handling: Reference gene primer amplification yielded estimated nucleated cell counts. Data came from immunoSEQ multiplex PCR; TCRdb stores just in-frame clones and leaves some out. The D gene and trimming were derived from the DNA, and the V and J assignments and clone size from that table. The top ten hold roughly an eighth of the sample, which has fewer than 200,000 clones, roughly 80% seen once. Germline V CDR1 and CDR2: ENHRY, SYGVKD. This CDR3 spans 14 amino acids. The germline V and J ends were trimmed by 0 bases and 2 bases, with 8 bases remaining between them.

The TCR comes from a woman older than 75 with COVID-19, enrolled during active disease. The sequenced sample was peripheral blood. V gene TRBV10-3 combines with J gene TRBJ2-7, with D perhaps TRBD1 (5 bases). CDR3 in DNA: TGTGCCATCAGTGAGTCGACGACAGCCTACGAGCAGTACTTC. Translation: CAISESTTAYEQYF.